A single sample gave rise to the 20 T cell receptor beta chains below, sequenced in a study of T cell repertoires in cytomegalovirus infection (dated by TCRdb to about 2019). The treatment or condition label here, explained by the study, means: in vitro stimulation with specific CMV peptide epitopes to enrich CMV-specific T cells. TCRdb names Illumina HiSeq 1500 as the instrument used. Starting from the raw public reads, TCRdb applied fastp trimming at Q25, assembled clones with MiXCR and retained in-frame beta chains. Here each entry gathers all rows of one CDR3 protein and keeps the most common genes and DNA. The sample table contains approximately 310,000 distinct CDR3 sequences; only one count was recorded for 25% of them. The ten largest account for 10% to 15% of the sample. These receptors are not linked to any known antigen. The starting material was cultured PBMCs, obtained from culture after CMV antigen stimulation. These TCRs come from a human donor in good health (CMV status not recorded). Some clones in this sample may be carry-over from other donors' samples.

The CDR3 bases are TGTGCCAGCAGCTTTCTGCGGGGCGGAGGTGACGAGCAGTACTTC. This gives the protein CASSFLRGGGDEQYF. The chain joins TRBV7-9 to TRBJ2-7, with a possible D match to TRBD2 (6 bases). Trimming removed 3 bases at V and 5 bases at J, with 17 bases between. Germline-derived CDR1 and CDR2 are SEHNR and FQNEAQ (reference sequence). The CDR3 consists of 15 residues.

This chain links TRBV12-3 or TRBV12-4 with TRBJ2-5, with a possible D match to TRBD1 (5 bases). CDR3 length equals 12 residues. Trimming removed 2 bases at V and 9 bases at J, with 10 bases between. CDR3 in amino acids: CASSLRLGAQYF. The CDR3 DNA is TGTGCCAGCAGTTTACGGCTAGGGGCCCAGTACTTC.

The chain combines TRBV7-2 with TRBJ1-5, with a weak D call TRBD1 (6 bases). This CDR3 contains 15 residues. Germline CDR1 reads SGHTA; CDR2 reads FQGNSA. The V gene lost 1 base and the J gene lost 11 bases, with 18 bases spanning the gap. The CDR3 region is CASSLEPGAERSQHF. The CDR3 DNA reads TGTGCCAGCAGCTTAGAGCCAGGGGCAGAAAGGTCCCAGCATTTT. Combining the CDR3 with reference TRBV7-2 and TRBJ1-5 gives the whole variable domain GAGVSQSPSNKVTEKGKDVELRCDPISGHTALYWYRQSLGQGLEFLIYFQGNSAPDKSGLPSDRFSAERTGGSVSTLTIQRTQQEDSAVYLCASSLEPGAERSQHFGDGTRLSIL.

This clonotype has a count of ten or more. The chain has TRBV7-2 and TRBJ1-1, with unresolved D. Trimming pared 6 bases from V and 8 bases from J, leaving 13 bases between. This CDR3 spans 12 amino acids. CDR1 and CDR2 (germline): SGHTA, FQGNSA. CDR3 amino acids: CASSGPPREAFF. As DNA, the CDR3 is TGTGCCAGCAGTGGGCCACCAAGGGAAGCTTTCTTT. Full variable domain (rest looked up from reference TRBV7-2 and TRBJ1-1): GAGVSQSPSNKVTEKGKDVELRCDPISGHTALYWYRQSLGQGLEFLIYFQGNSAPDKSGLPSDRFSAERTGGSVSTLTIQRTQQEDSAVYLCASSGPPREAFFGQGTRLTVV.

This clonotype was seen only a few times. This chain links TRBV28 with TRBJ2-5; D not certain. Germline V lookup: CDR1 MDHEN, CDR2 SYDVKM. CDR3 length: 12 amino acids. The V and J ends lost 4 bases and 1 base respectively, with 4 bases between them. CDR3 in DNA: TGTGCCAGCAGTTGGCCCCAAGAGACCCAGTACTTC. This sequence encodes CASSWPQETQYF. The complete variable domain, with remaining parts taken from reference TRBV28 and TRBJ2-5, reads DVKVTQSSRYLVKRTGEKVFLECVQDMDHENMFWYRQDPGLGLRLIYFSYDVKMKEKGDIPEGYSVSREKKERFSLILESASTNQTSMYLCASSWPQETQYFGPGTRLLVL.

This clonotype was seen repeatedly, ten times or more. This CDR3 reads CASSLVNLAGRLTGELFF. In nucleotides, the CDR3 is TGTGCCAGCAGCTTAGTTAATCTAGCGGGTAGACTAACCGGGGAGCTGTTTTTT. J is TRBJ2-2 and V is TRBV7-2, with 8 nucleotides matching TRBD2. With 1 base clipped from V and 5 bases from J, the junction kept 12 bases outside the gene matches. The CDR3 spans 18 residues. The germline V gene encodes CDR1 SGHTA and CDR2 FQGNSA.

This clonotype has at least ten counts. The chain joins TRBV25-1 to TRBJ1-1, with no clear D. V lost 4 bases, J lost 1 base, and 13 bases lay in between. Germline V gene data show CDR1 as MGHDK and CDR2 as SYGVNS. The CDR3 runs to 15 residues. The CDR3, as DNA: TGTGCCAGCAGTGGACCAGGAGGTGGGAACACTGAAGCTTTCTTT. This codes for CASSGPGGGNTEAFF.

The chain uses TRBV12-5 and TRBJ2-7; D is possibly TRBD1 (7 bases). The ends were cut back, 0 bases at V and 1 base at J, with 13 bases in the middle. In germline, CDR1 is LGHNT, CDR2 FRNRAP. The CDR3 loop spans 16 amino acids. CDR3: CASGLVTRGVSYEQYV. CDR3 in DNA: TGTGCTAGTGGTTTGGTAACCAGGGGGGTGTCCTACGAGCAGTACGTC.

This clonotype was picked up a small number of times. The V and J genes are TRBV27 and TRBJ2-1; 7 positions agree with TRBD1. Germline-derived CDR1 and CDR2 are MNHEY and SMNVEV (reference sequence). J lost 5 bases, V lost 8 bases, and 3 bases had no gene match. This CDR3 spans 12 amino acids. DNA of the CDR3: TGTGCCAGCCGGGACAGCGACAATGAGCAGTTCTTC. Translation gives CASRDSDNEQFF.

This clonotype was seen at least ten times. The chain combines TRBV7-9 with TRBJ2-7, with 7 bases that match TRBD1. The CDR3 length is 17 residues. Germline V gene sequence: CDR1 SEHNR, CDR2 FQNEAQ (reference sequence). J was trimmed by 2 bases and V by 6 bases; bases with no gene match: 16. CDR3 nucleotide sequence: TGTGCCAGCAGTTCTCGACCTGGGACAGACAAAACCTACGAGCAGTACTTC. Encoded protein: CASSSRPGTDKTYEQYF.

A single count supports this clonotype. The genes are TRBV11-2 and TRBJ2-3; a weak D match, TRBD1 (6 bases). Germline V gives CDR1 SGHAT, CDR2 FQNNGV. This CDR3 spans 15 amino acids. V lost 2 bases, J lost 2 bases, and 11 bases lay in between. The CDR3 sequence is CASSLQGSNTDTQYF. The DNA for the CDR3 is TGTGCCAGCAGCTTACAGGGGAGTAACACAGATACGCAGTATTTT.

This clonotype was counted ten times or more. This chain links TRBV7-2 with TRBJ1-2; TRBD1 is a possible D gene (5 bases). Trimming took off 1 base at V and 8 bases at J, with 17 bases between the two ends. Per the germline V gene, CDR1 is SGHTA and CDR2 is FQGNSA. There are 15 residues in the CDR3. The CDR3 reads CASSLVMSGARGYTF. CDR3 sequence (DNA): TGTGCCAGCAGCTTAGTAATGTCCGGGGCGAGAGGCTACACCTTC.

This clonotype appeared a few times. The rearrangement links TRBV27 to TRBJ2-1; 10 nucleotides agree with TRBD2. The CDR3 has 18 residues. Germline V gives CDR1 MNHEY, CDR2 SMNVEV (reference sequence). V gave up 5 bases and J gave up 6 bases; unmatched junction bases: 16. CDR3 residues: CASSMGAGGPLFPNEQFF. CDR3 coding DNA: TGTGCCAGCAGTATGGGAGCGGGAGGGCCGCTTTTCCCCAATGAGCAGTTCTTC.

This clonotype was observed many times. The V and J genes are TRBV7-2 and TRBJ2-1; 9 nucleotides align to TRBD1. The CDR3 length is 15 residues. V trimming: 1 base; J trimming: 7 bases; junction bases outside the gene matches: 5. CDR1 and CDR2 (germline): SGHTA, FQGNSA. CDR3 nucleotides: TGTGCCAGCAGCTTAGTAACAGGGGGCATTAATGAGCAGTTCTTC. It specifies CASSLVTGGINEQFF.

This clonotype was counted a few times. This chain joins TRBV12-3 or TRBV12-4 and TRBJ2-3, with TRBD2 matching over 11 bases. Germline trimming cut 2 bases from V and 5 bases from J; bases unmatched to any gene: 6. This CDR3 region has 16 residues. CDR3 nucleotide sequence: TGTGCCAGCAGTTTAACTAGCGGGAGTGGGGGAGATACGCAGTATTTT. It yields the protein CASSLTSGSGGDTQYF.

The chain carries TRBV10-2 and TRBJ2-7; TRBD1 agrees at 7 bases. The germline CDR1 and CDR2 sequences are WSHSY and SAAADI. This CDR3 contains 14 residues. Germline trimming cut 2 bases from V and 7 bases from J; bases unmatched to any gene: 8. Written as DNA, the CDR3 is TGCGCCAGCAGTGAGGCCAAGGGGGCGCGGGAGCAGTACGTC. This translates into CASSEAKGAREQYV.

The gene calls are TRBV12-3 or TRBV12-4 and TRBJ2-2; 10 bases are shared with TRBD2. The CDR3 contains 16 residues. V trimming: 6 bases; J trimming: 4 bases; junction bases outside the gene matches: 8. CDR3 bases: TGTGCCAGCAGCCTAAGGGGGACTAGCGTCACCGGGGAGCTGTTTTTT. This codes for CASSLRGTSVTGELFF.

This chain joins TRBV20-1 and TRBJ1-6; 8 nucleotides line up with TRBD1. Germline CDR1 is DFQATT and CDR2 is SNEGSKA (reference sequence). The CDR3 consists of 14 residues. V dropped 5 bases and J dropped 10; count of bases not matched to a gene: 10. The CDR3 bases are TGCAGTGCTCAAACGGACAGGGAGGGATCACCCCTCCACTTT. It yields the protein CSAQTDREGSPLHF.

The chain has TRBV28 and TRBJ2-1, with 8 bases fitting TRBD2. This CDR3 is 20 amino acids long. The germline V gene has CDR1 MDHEN and CDR2 SYDVKM. Unmatched junction bases numbered 17, after V lost 2 bases and J lost 2 bases. For the CDR3, the DNA is TGTGCCAGCAGTTTACCCCCCGTGCGCTCGGGAGCGGGAGCCTACAATGAGCAGTTCTTC. This gives the protein CASSLPPVRSGAGAYNEQFF. The full variable domain, in which reference TRBV28 and TRBJ2-1 provide the parts outside the CDR3, is DVKVTQSSRYLVKRTGEKVFLECVQDMDHENMFWYRQDPGLGLRLIYFSYDVKMKEKGDIPEGYSVSREKKERFSLILESASTNQTSMYLCASSLPPVRSGAGAYNEQFFGPGTRLTVL.

This chain links TRBV4-2 with TRBJ1-1; D remains unclear. With 0 bases removed from V and 0 bases from J, the gap between germline ends came to 8 bases. This CDR3 is built from 15 residues. Germline lookup yields CDR1 LGHNA and CDR2 YNFKEQ. The CDR3 sequence: CASSQDDGLNTEAFF. The CDR3 DNA sequence: TGTGCCAGCAGCCAAGACGACGGACTGAACACTGAAGCTTTCTTT.